The clone carrying this T cell receptor beta chain appeared a single time. The sample comes from a study of T cell changes during pregnancy in multiple sclerosis. Measured with immunoSEQ multiplex PCR; TCRdb has only the in-frame clones, and not every one. The sample shows 80,000 or so clones, roughly 94% of them seen only once. Per the germline V gene, CDR1 is SGDLS and CDR2 is YYNGEE. The CDR3 runs to 15 residues. After removal of 4 bases from V and 11 bases from J, the junction contained 17 bases not matched to a gene. V usage is TRBV9 and J usage is TRBJ1-1; 7 bases align to TRBD1. The sequenced sample was peripheral blood, obtained before pregnancy. The sequence derives from a female donor with multiple sclerosis, enrolled in a pregnancy study. The CDR3 loop is CASSLRQGFGGGAFF. The CDR3 bases are TGTGCCAGCAGCCTTAGACAGGGCTTCGGTGGCGGGGCTTTCTTT.